This TCR beta chain was captured by sequencing in a study of T cells in Graves' hyperthyroidism and ophthalmopathy. The investigators amplified TCR beta CDR3 regions from RNA transcripts. An initial round of RT-PCR targeting the TCR CDR3 relied on the HTBI primer set. TCRdb re-called the multiplex PCR reads with MiXCR, one entry per CDR3 protein. The sample includes a few hundred thousand distinct CDR3 sequences, roughly 20% of them seen just once. The CDR3 is made up of 16 amino acids. Germline V gene sequence: CDR1 MNHEY, CDR2 SVGAGI. Trimming took 0 bases from V and 1 from J, leaving 11 bases between them. This clonotype has more than one count but fewer than ten. Stable Graves' hyperthyroidism meant no ophthalmopathy progression within 18 months. PBMCs stemmed from about 9.7 ml fresh peripheral blood.

This receptor was identified in a woman between 45 and 65 years old with Graves' hyperthyroidism. What was sequenced was blood. The chain carries TRBV6-5 and TRBJ2-3; D could derive from TRBD1 or TRBD2 (5 bases each). The CDR3 DNA reads TGTGCCAGCAGTTACTCTTCGGGGCTACGCACAGATACGCAGTATTTT. Translated: CASSYSSGLRTDTQYF.